The T cell receptor (beta chain) under discussion was sequenced for a study of blood T cells in healthy people across ages. Each donor gave roughly 9.1 milliliters of peripheral blood. CDR1 is SGHTA, CDR2 FQGNSA, per germline. There are 13 residues in the CDR3. V lost 8 bases, J lost 2 bases, and 4 bases stayed unmatched. It was with a sample-barcoded 5' primer and a J-beta primer mix that a second PCR of about 6 to 11 cycles was run. TCRdb redid the calling of the 5' RACE reads with MiXCR, one entry per CDR3 protein. The repertoire consists of about 580,000 distinct CDR3 sequences, with roughly 48% occurring once and the leading ten covering about 26%.

This sequence originates from a man at least 80 years old in good health. The sample consisted of blood. The chain employs TRBV7-2 and TRBJ1-1, with 8 bases aligning to TRBD1. CDR3 sequence (DNA): TGTGCCAGCGGGGGACAGGCAAACACTGAAGCTTTCTTT. This sequence encodes CASGGQANTEAFF.